These T cell receptor beta chains were read from a single sample in a study of blood T cell repertoires in COVID-19. This table comes from immunoSEQ multiplex PCR, and its TCRdb copy is limited to in-frame clones, with some not included. The sample lists about 220,000 clones; around 85% were seen once. The specimen was peripheral blood. The source is a human donor in a cohort sampled during active COVID-19. Both conserved end residues are part of each CDR3. D genes are given only for firm matches. The size entry is marked missing in some rows and otherwise reads once, few, many or a size class.

J gene | clone size | D gene | V gene | CDR3 protein | CDR3 DNA
TRBJ2-3 | - | TRBD2 | TRBV27 | CASSPDSGGTDTQYF | TGTGCCAGCAGTCCCGACAGCGGGGGGACAGATACGCAGTATTTT
TRBJ2-1 | few | - | TRBV9 | CASSASSSYNEQFF | TGTGCCAGCAGCGCTTCGAGCTCCTACAATGAGCAGTTCTTC
TRBJ1-1 | - | TRBD1 | TRBV2 | CASRRDRGLARGEAFF | TGTGCCAGCAGACGAGACAGGGGCCTCGCGAGGGGTGAAGCTTTCTTT
TRBJ1-2 | - | TRBD1 | TRBV7-2 | CASSLSGQGGIYGYTF | TGTGCCAGCAGCTTATCGGGACAGGGAGGGATCTATGGCTACACCTTC
TRBJ2-7 | medium-sized | - | TRBV21-1 | CASSIPTGGSSYEQYF | TGTGCCAGCAGCATACCGACAGGGGGGAGCTCCTACGAGCAGTACTTC
TRBJ1-4 | - | TRBD1 | TRBV28 | CASSPQALDRGNEKLFF | TGTGCCAGCAGTCCCCAGGCCCTCGACAGGGGTAATGAAAAACTGTTTTTT
TRBJ1-1 | - | TRBD1 | TRBV11-3 | CASSRDRGEAFF | TGTGCCAGCAGCAGGGACAGGGGTGAAGCTTTCTTT
TRBJ2-3 | - | - | TRBV11-2 | CASSDGRAGKGTDTQYF | TGTGCCAGCAGCGATGGTAGGGCGGGAAAAGGCACAGATACGCAGTATTTT
TRBJ2-3 | - | TRBD2 | TRBV7-3 | CASSLSGSPDTQYF | TGTGCCAGCAGCTTAAGCGGGAGCCCAGATACGCAGTATTTT
TRBJ1-6 | - | - | TRBV27 | CASSLGAGVLNSPLHF | TGTGCCAGCAGTTTAGGGGCAGGGGTTCTTAATTCACCCCTCCACTTT
TRBJ1-5 | - | - | TRBV11-2 | CASSFDDRRGNQPQHF | TGTGCCAGCAGCTTCGACGACAGGAGAGGCAATCAGCCCCAGCATTTT
TRBJ2-1 | - | - | TRBV6-2/TRBV6-3 | CASSSRSGNEQFF | TGTGCCAGCAGTTCGAGATCGGGCAATGAGCAGTTCTTC
TRBJ2-7 | - | - | TRBV2 | CASNGGGPYEQYF | TGTGCCAGCAACGGGGGAGGCCCGTACGAGCAGTACTTC
TRBJ2-6 | - | - | TRBV19 | CASTGGPAPGANVLTF | TGTGCCAGTACCGGGGGGCCCGCCCCTGGGGCCAACGTCCTGACTTTC
TRBJ2-5 | - | TRBD2 | TRBV6-2/TRBV6-3 | CASSYRVAGGETQYF | TGTGCCAGCAGTTACCGAGTAGCGGGGGGGGAGACCCAGTACTTC
TRBJ2-7 | few | TRBD1 | TRBV27 | CASITGAGEQYF | TGTGCCAGCATAACAGGGGCGGGCGAGCAGTACTTC
TRBJ2-3 | few | - | TRBV5-4 | CASSLLVTDTQYF | TGTGCCAGCAGCTTGCTAGTGACAGATACGCAGTATTTT
TRBJ1-6 | - | TRBD1 | TRBV4-1 | CASSQAPGQRQSPLHF | TGCGCCAGCAGCCAAGCCCCGGGACAGCGGCAATCACCCCTCCACTTT
TRBJ1-1 | - | - | TRBV6-5 | CASSYSGRDTEAFF | TGTGCCAGCAGTTACTCGGGCAGGGACACTGAAGCTTTCTTT
TRBJ1-1 | - | - | TRBV5-1 | CASMGTLGSTEAFF | TGCGCCAGCATGGGGACACTAGGGAGCACTGAAGCTTTCTTT
TRBJ1-2 | - | TRBD1 | TRBV28 | CASTLTGALGYTF | TGTGCCAGCACCCTAACAGGGGCTCTTGGCTACACCTTC
TRBJ1-1 | - | - | TRBV6-6 | CASSAMRQNMNTEAFF | TGTGCCAGCAGTGCGATGAGACAGAACATGAACACTGAAGCTTTCTTT
TRBJ1-1 | - | TRBD1 | TRBV19 | CASSIPGQGATEAFF | TGTGCCAGTAGTATACCGGGACAGGGGGCCACTGAAGCTTTCTTT
TRBJ1-5 | - | TRBD1 | TRBV28 | CASRTGTGARQPQHF | TGTGCCAGCAGAACCGGGACAGGGGCCCGGCAGCCCCAGCATTTT
TRBJ1-6 | - | TRBD1 | TRBV11-1 | CASSLSDRVSPLHF | TGTGCCAGCAGCTTGTCGGACAGGGTGTCACCCCTCCACTTT